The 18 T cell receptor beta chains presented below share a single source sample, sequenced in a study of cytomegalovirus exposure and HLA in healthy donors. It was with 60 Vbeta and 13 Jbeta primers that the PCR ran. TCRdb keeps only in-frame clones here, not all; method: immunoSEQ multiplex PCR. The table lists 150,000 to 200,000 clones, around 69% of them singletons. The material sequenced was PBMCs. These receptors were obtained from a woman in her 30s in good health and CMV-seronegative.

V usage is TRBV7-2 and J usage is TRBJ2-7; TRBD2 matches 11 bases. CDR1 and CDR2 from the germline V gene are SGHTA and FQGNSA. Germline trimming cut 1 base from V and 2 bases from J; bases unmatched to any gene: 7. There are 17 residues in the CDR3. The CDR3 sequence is CASSLVLGTSGAYEQYF. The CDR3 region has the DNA TGTGCCAGCAGCTTAGTTCTCGGGACTAGCGGCGCCTACGAGCAGTACTTC.

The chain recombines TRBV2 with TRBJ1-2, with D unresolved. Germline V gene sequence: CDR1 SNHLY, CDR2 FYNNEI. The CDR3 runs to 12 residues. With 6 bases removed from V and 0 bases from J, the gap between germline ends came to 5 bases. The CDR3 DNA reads TGTGCCAGCAGGCTAGCTAACTATGGCTACACCTTC. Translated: CASRLANYGYTF.

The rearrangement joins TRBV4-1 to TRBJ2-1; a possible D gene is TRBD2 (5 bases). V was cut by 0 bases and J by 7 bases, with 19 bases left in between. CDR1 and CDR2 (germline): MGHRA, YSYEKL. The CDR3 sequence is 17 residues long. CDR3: CASSQEGILIRGNEQFF. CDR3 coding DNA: TGCGCCAGCAGCCAAGAGGGGATATTAATACGGGGAAATGAGCAGTTCTTC.

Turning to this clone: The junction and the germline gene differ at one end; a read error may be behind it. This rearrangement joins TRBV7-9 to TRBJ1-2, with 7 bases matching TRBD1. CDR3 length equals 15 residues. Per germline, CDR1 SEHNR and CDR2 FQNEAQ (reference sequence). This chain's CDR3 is CSSSQQGRTVRGYTF. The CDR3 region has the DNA TGTTCCAGCAGCCAACAGGGGAGAACGGTGAGAGGCTACACCTTC.

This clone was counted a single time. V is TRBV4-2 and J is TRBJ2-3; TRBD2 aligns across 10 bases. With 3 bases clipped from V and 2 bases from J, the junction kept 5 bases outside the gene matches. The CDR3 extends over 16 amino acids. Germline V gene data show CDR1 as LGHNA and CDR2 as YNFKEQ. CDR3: CASSQRLAGVTDTQYF. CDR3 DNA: TGTGCCAGCAGCCAGCGACTAGCGGGCGTCACAGATACGCAGTATTTT.

CDR3 residues: CAISARGGDFVTEAFF. DNA for the CDR3: TGTGCCATCAGTGCCCGAGGAGGGGATTTTGTTACTGAAGCTTTCTTT. J is TRBJ1-1 and V is TRBV10-3; TRBD1 might be the D (5 bases). The germline CDR1 and CDR2 sequences are ENHRY and SYGVKD. V lost 4 bases to trimming and J lost 5 bases, with 20 bases between them. CDR3 length: 16 residues.

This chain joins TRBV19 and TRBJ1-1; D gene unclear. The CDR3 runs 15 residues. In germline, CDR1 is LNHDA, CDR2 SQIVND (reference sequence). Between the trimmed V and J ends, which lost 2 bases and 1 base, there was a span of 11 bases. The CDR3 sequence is CASSINGQENTEAFF. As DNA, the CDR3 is TGTGCCAGTAGTATAAATGGGCAGGAGAACACTGAAGCTTTCTTT. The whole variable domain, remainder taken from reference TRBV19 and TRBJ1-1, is DGGITQSPKYLFRKEGQNVTLSCEQNLNHDAMYWYRQDPGQGLRLIYYSQIVNDFQKGDIAEGYSVSREKKESFPLTVTSAQKNPTAFYLCASSINGQENTEAFFGQGTRLTVV.

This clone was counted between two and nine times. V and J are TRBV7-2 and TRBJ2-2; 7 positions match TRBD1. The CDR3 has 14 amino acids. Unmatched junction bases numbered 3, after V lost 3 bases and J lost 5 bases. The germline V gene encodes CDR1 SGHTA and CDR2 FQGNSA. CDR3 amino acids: CASSFIQGTGELFF. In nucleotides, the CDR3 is TGTGCCAGCAGCTTTATACAGGGGACCGGGGAGCTGTTTTTT.

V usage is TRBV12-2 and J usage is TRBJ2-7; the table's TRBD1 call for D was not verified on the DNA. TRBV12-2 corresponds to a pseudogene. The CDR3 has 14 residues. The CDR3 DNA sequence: TGTGCAAGTCGCTTTTCTCTGCGACAGTACGAGCAGTACTTC. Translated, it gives CASRFSLRQYEQYF.

CDR3 nucleotide sequence: TGTGCCAGCTCAGTCGCCGGTGATCAGCCCCAGCATTTT. Its protein product is CASSVAGDQPQHF. The chain employs TRBV18 and TRBJ1-5; no firm D call. This CDR3 is 13 amino acids long. The germline V gene has CDR1 KGHSH and CDR2 LQKENI. Trimming took 5 bases from V and 5 from J, leaving 10 bases between them.

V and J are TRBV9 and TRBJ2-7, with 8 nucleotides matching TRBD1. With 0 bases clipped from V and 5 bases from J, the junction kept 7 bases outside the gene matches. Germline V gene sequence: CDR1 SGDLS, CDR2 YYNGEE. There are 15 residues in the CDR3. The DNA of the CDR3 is TGTGCCAGCAGCGTAGCTCCCGGACAGGGACACGAGCAGTACTTC. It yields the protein CASSVAPGQGHEQYF.

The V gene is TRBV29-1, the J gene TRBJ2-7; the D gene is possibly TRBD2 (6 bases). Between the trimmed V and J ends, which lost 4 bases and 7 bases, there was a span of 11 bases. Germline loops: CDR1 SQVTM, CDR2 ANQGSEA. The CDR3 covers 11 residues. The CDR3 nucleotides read TGCAGCGTTGGGGGGGACTGGGAGCAGTACTTC. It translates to CSVGGDWEQYF.

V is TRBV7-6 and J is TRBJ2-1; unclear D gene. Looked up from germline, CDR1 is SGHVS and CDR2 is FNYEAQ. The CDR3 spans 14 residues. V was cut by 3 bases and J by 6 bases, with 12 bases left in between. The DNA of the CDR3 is TGTGCCAGCAGCTTTGGAGTCGTGGGCAATGAGCAGTTCTTC. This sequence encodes CASSFGVVGNEQFF.

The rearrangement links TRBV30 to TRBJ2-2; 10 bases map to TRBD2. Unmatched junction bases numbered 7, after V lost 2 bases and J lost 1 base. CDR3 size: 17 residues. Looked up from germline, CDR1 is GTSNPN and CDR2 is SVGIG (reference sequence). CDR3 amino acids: CAWSLGWTSGNTGELFF. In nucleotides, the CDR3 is TGTGCCTGGAGTTTAGGTTGGACTAGCGGGAACACCGGGGAGCTGTTTTTT. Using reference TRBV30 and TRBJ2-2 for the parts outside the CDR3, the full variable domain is SQTIHQWPATLVQPVGSPLSLECTVEGTSNPNLYWYRQAAGRGLQLLFYSVGIGQISSEVPQNLSASRPQDRQFILSSKKLLLSDSGFYLCAWSLGWTSGNTGELFFGEGSRLTVL.

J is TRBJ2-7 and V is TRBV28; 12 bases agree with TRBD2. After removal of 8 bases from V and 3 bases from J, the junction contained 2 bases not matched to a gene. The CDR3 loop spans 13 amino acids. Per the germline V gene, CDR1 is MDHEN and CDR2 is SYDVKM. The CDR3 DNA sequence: TGTGCCAGCGGACTAGCGGGACTCTACGAGCAGTACTTC. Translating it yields CASGLAGLYEQYF.

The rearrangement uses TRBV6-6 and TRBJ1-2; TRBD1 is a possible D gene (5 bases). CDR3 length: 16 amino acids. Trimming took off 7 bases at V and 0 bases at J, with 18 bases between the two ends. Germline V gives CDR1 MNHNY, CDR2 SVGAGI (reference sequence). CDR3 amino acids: CASTRTFGRPNYGYTF. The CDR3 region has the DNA TGTGCCAGCACCAGGACATTCGGGCGCCCTAACTATGGCTACACCTTC.

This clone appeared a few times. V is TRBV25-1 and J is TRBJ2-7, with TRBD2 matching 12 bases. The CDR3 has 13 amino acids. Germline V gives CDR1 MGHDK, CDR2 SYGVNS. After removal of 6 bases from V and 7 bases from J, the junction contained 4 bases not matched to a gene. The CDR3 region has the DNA TGTGCCAGCAGGACTAGCGGGAGAGAAGAGCAGTACTTC. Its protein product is CASRTSGREEQYF.

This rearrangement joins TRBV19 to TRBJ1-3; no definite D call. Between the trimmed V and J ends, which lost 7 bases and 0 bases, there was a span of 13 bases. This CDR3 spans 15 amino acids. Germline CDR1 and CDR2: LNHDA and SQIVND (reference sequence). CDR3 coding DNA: TGTGCCAGTAATAGAACCCCATTCTCTGGAAACACCATATATTTT. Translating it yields CASNRTPFSGNTIYF. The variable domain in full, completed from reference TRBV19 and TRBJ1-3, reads DGGITQSPKYLFRKEGQNVTLSCEQNLNHDAMYWYRQDPGQGLRLIYYSQIVNDFQKGDIAEGYSVSREKKESFPLTVTSAQKNPTAFYLCASNRTPFSGNTIYFGEGSWLTVV.